The rows below give T cell receptor beta chains drawn from one sample of a study of T-cell memory formation after mild COVID-19. Each CDR3 protein gets one entry after TCRdb re-called the 5' RACE reads with MiXCR. The repertoire holds 200,000 to 250,000 distinct CDR3 sequences, around 27% seen once, with approximately 10% in the top ten. Sequenced material: PBMCs or a T cell subset sorted from them (not recorded which). These receptors originate from an adult woman who had mild COVID-19 (a few samples of this study predate the infection). Cell type and time point are not known. The CDR3 runs from the conserved cysteine through the conserved F or W. The order of the fields is V gene, D gene, clone size, J gene, CDR3 DNA, CDR3 protein. The D gene is left open where the match is weak. For some rows the clone size is stated as once, few or many, or as a class when expanded; others skip it.

TRBV7-3	TRBD2	-	TRBJ2-5	TGTGCCAGCAGCTTTGGACTAGCGGGAGAGACCCAGTACTTC	CASSFGLAGETQYF
TRBV4-3	-	-	TRBJ2-3	TGCGCCAGCAGCCAAGGTGCCAGCGGAGCCACAGATACGCAGTATTTT	CASSQGASGATDTQYF
TRBV6-5	TRBD1	-	TRBJ1-1	TGTGCCAGCAGTCCTAACCGGGACAGCGATATGAACACTGAAGCTTTCTTT	CASSPNRDSDMNTEAFF
TRBV12-3/TRBV12-4	-	few	TRBJ1-5	TGTGCCAGCAGTCAGACAGGCCGCAATCAGCCCCAGCATTTT	CASSQTGRNQPQHF
TRBV7-3	-	-	TRBJ2-1	TGTGCCAGCAGCAGACGTGGCTCCTACAATGAGCAGTTCTTC	CASSRRGSYNEQFF
TRBV6-5	TRBD1	few	TRBJ1-4	TGTGCCAGCAGTTCCGGACAGGTGCTTAATGAAAAACTGTTTTTT	CASSSGQVLNEKLFF
TRBV4-1	-	-	TRBJ1-2	TGCGCCAGCAGCCAACCACTACTGGAGGGCTACACCTTC	CASSQPLLEGYTF
TRBV2	-	-	TRBJ2-1	TGTGCCAGCAGTGAAGGTTGGCTAGTTGCCAATGAGCAGTTCTTC	CASSEGWLVANEQFF
TRBV13	-	-	TRBJ2-7	TGTGCCAGCAGCTCCGACAGGAGCGAGCAGTACTTC	CASSSDRSEQYF
TRBV20-1	-	-	TRBJ2-7	TGCAGGGCCCGGGACCCCAGCTCCTACGAGCAGTACTTC	CRARDPSSYEQYF
TRBV7-9	-	-	TRBJ1-1	TGTGCCAGCAGCTGGGTACTGGAGAACACTGAAGCTTTCTTT	CASSWVLENTEAFF
TRBV7-8	TRBD1	-	TRBJ2-5	TGTGCCAGCAGCTGGATCAGGCGACAGGGAGAGCAAGAGACCCAGTACTTC	CASSWIRRQGEQETQYF
TRBV24-1	-	-	TRBJ2-3	TGTGCCACCAGTGATCTCGTGGAAGGGGATACGCAGTATTTT	CATSDLVEGDTQYF
TRBV6-7	-	-	TRBJ2-1	TGTGCCAGCAGTTACCGTAACGGGAGTTCGGCTGAGCAGTTCTTC	CASSYRNGSSAEQFF
TRBV12-3/TRBV12-4	TRBD2	-	TRBJ2-3	TGTGCCACTGGGACTAGCGGGCCGAGCACAGATACGCAGTATTTT	CATGTSGPSTDTQYF
TRBV24-1	-	-	TRBJ1-1	TGTGCCACCAGTAAGTCTTCGGGGAACACTGAAGCTTTCTTT	CATSKSSGNTEAFF
TRBV20-1	-	-	TRBJ1-2	TGCAGTGCTAGCCTTCCCGCGCACAGCTATGGCTACACCTTC	CSASLPAHSYGYTF
TRBV3-1	TRBD2	-	TRBJ2-1	TGTGCCAGCAGCCAACGTTTAACTAGCGGGTGGATGAAAGAGCAGTTCTTC	CASSQRLTSGWMKEQFF
TRBV15	TRBD1	-	TRBJ2-2	TGTGCCACCAGCAGAGGGGGGACAGACGGCCGGGAGCTGTTTTTT	CATSRGGTDGRELFF
TRBV7-3	-	-	TRBJ2-3	TGTGCCAGCAGCTTTCAGGGTGTCCGCACAGATACGCAGTATTTT	CASSFQGVRTDTQYF
TRBV7-3	TRBD1	-	TRBJ2-2	TGTGCCAGCAGCGAGCAGGGGGCAGTTACCACCGGGGAGCTGTTTTTT	CASSEQGAVTTGELFF
TRBV7-9	TRBD1	few	TRBJ2-1	TGTGCCAGCAGCCCCCGGGACAGCCAGTACAATGAGCAGTTCTTC	CASSPRDSQYNEQFF
TRBV12-3/TRBV12-4	-	-	TRBJ2-3	TGTGCCAGCAGTTCAAGGGGCGCGGGAGATACGCAGTATTTT	CASSSRGAGDTQYF
TRBV27	-	few	TRBJ2-5	TGTGCCAGCAGTACCCCACGGGAATACCAAGAGACCCAGTACTTC	CASSTPREYQETQYF
TRBV9	TRBD2	-	TRBJ2-1	TGTGCCAGCAGCGGGAATAGCGGGGGGTACAATGAGCAGTTCTTC	CASSGNSGGYNEQFF
TRBV19	TRBD2	-	TRBJ2-7	TGTGCCAGTAGTATAGTAAGCGGGAACTCCTACGAGCAGTACTTC	CASSIVSGNSYEQYF